This entry features one T cell receptor beta chain sequence. V lost 2 bases and J lost 6, with 5 bases in between. The CDR3 has 11 amino acids. CDR1 and CDR2 (germline): SGHRS, YFSETQ. The table came from immunoSEQ multiplex PCR; TCRdb's copy has only in-frame clones and leaves some out. Seen here are just over 70,000 clones, 70% to 85% observed once, and the top ten hold approximately 3.7%. This record belongs to a study of early stage breast cancer tumors. The chain links TRBV5-1 to TRBJ1-1, with D unresolved. This clonotype was obtained from a person between 55 and 69 years old with breast cancer. Sequencing was carried out using blood. The DNA for the CDR3 is TGCGCCAGCAGCTTAGGCTCTGAAGCTTTCTTT. Translation: CASSLGSEAFF.